This entry lists 3 T cell receptor beta chains sequenced from one sample in a study of beta chain features in type 1 diabetes. Notes on the study in general: People with Type 1 diabetes carried modestly yet significantly shorter TCRB CDR3s in all four CD4+ subsets.

No cognate antigen is known for these TCRs. Reverse transcription of all isolated RNA meant that expressed TCRB transcripts were sequenced. The assay was immunoSEQ multiplex PCR, and TCRdb's table has in-frame clones only and misses some. The sample gives about 260,000 clones, just over 20% of which show up once; 0.028% is in the top ten. The sequenced sample consisted of naive CD4+ T cells from blood. The receptors here all came from a woman between 40 and 55 years old with type 1 diabetes.

Only a few counts were recorded for this clone. The V and J genes are TRBV28 and TRBJ2-6; D unresolved. Germline CDR1 and CDR2: MDHEN and SYDVKM. The CDR3 covers 14 residues. V lost 4 bases, J lost 2 bases, and 6 bases lay in between. The CDR3 DNA reads TGTGCCAGCAGTTCCCGAGCTGGGGCCAACGTCCTGACTTTC. Translation gives CASSSRAGANVLTF.

The chain couples TRBV5-4 to TRBJ2-1; 11 positions match TRBD2. The trim removed 4 bases at V and 5 bases at J, leaving 2 bases unmatched. The CDR3 is 14 amino acids. Germline V CDR1 and CDR2: SGHNT, YYREEE (reference sequence). Here the CDR3 DNA reads TGTGCCAGCAGCGGACTAGCGGGCGACAATGAGCAGTTCTTC. Its protein product is CASSGLAGDNEQFF.

This clone was seen a few times. This chain connects TRBV30 to TRBJ2-1, with no clear D. Deletions cut 7 bases from V and 0 bases from J, with 10 bases between. Germline CDR1 and CDR2: GTSNPN and SVGIG (reference sequence). The CDR3 sequence is 13 residues long. As DNA, the CDR3 is TGTGCCTCTAGAGAGAGCTCCTACAATGAGCAGTTCTTC. This encodes CASRESSYNEQFF.